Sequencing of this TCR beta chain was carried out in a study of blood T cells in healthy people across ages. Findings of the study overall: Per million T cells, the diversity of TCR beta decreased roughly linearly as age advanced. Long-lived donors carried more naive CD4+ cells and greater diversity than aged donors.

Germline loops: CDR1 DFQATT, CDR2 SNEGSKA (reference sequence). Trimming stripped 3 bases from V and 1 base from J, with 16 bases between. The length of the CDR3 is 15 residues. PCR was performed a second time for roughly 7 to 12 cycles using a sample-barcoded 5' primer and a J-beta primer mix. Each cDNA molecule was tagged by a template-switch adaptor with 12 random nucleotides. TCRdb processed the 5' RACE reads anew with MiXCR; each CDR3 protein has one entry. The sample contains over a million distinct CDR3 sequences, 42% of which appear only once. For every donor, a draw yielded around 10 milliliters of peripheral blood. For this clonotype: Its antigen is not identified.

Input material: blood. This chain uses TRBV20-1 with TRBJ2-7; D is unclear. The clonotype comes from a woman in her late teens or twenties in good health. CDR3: CSASSGLEMSYEQYF. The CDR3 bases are TGCAGTGCTAGTAGTGGCCTGGAAATGTCCTACGAGCAGTACTTC.